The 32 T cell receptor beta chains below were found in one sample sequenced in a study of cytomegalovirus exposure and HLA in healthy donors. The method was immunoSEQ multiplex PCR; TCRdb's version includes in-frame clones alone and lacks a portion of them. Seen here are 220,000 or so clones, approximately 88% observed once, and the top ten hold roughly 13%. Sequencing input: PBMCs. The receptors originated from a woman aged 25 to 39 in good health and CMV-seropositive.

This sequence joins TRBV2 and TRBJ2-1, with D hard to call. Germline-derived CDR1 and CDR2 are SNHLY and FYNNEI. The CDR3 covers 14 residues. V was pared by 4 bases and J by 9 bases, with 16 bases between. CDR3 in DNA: TGTGCCAGCAGTGTGGGCCTCTTCTACGGTGAGCAGTTCTTC. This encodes CASSVGLFYGEQFF. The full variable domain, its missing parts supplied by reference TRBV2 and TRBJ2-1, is EPEVTQTPSHQVTQMGQEVILRCVPISNHLYFYWYRQILGQKVEFLVSFYNNEISEKSEIFDDQFSVERPDGSNFTLKIRSTKLEDSAMYFCASSVGLFYGEQFFGPGTRLTVL.

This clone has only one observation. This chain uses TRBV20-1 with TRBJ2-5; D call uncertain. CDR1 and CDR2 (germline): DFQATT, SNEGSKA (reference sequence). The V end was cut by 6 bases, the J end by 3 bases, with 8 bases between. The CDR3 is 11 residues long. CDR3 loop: CSAQKEETQYF. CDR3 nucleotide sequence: TGCAGTGCACAGAAAGAAGAGACCCAGTACTTC.

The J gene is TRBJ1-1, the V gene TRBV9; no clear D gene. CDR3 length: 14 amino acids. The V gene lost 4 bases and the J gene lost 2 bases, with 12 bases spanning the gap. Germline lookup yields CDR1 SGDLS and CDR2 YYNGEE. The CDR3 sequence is CASSPRRVNTEAFF. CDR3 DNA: TGTGCCAGCAGCCCCCGCAGAGTTAACACTGAAGCTTTCTTT.

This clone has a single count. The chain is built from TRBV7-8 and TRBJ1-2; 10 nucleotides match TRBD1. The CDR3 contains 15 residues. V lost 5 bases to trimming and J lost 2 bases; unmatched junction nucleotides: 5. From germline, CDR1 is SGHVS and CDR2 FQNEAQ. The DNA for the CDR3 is TGTGCCAGCAGCGTTCAGGGACAGGGGAACTATGGCTACACCTTC. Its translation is CASSVQGQGNYGYTF.

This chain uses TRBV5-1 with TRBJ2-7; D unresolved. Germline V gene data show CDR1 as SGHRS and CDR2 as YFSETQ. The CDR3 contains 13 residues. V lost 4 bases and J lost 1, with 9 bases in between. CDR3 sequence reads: CASSSDGSYEQYF. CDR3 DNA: TGCGCCAGCAGCAGTGACGGTTCCTACGAGCAGTACTTC.

CDR3: CAWSDLRGEKLFF. In nucleotides, the CDR3 is TGTGCCTGGAGTGATCTCAGAGGCGAAAAACTGTTTTTT. The V gene is TRBV30, the J gene TRBJ1-4; D remains unclear. The CDR3 has 13 residues. The V gene lost 1 base and the J gene lost 8 bases, with 11 bases spanning the gap. From germline, CDR1 is GTSNPN and CDR2 SVGIG (reference sequence).

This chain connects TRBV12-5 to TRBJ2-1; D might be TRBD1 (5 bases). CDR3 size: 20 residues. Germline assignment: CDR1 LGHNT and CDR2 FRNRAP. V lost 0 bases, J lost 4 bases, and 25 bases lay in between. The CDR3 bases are TGTGCTAGTGGTTTGGTACGCGATGGGGCACCGAGGCCCCGATACAATGAGCAGTTCTTC. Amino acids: CASGLVRDGAPRPRYNEQFF.

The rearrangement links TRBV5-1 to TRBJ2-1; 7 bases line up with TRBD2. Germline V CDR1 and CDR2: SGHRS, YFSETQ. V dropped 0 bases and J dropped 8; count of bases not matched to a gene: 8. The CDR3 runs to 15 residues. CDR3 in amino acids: CASSLDGGSRDEQFF. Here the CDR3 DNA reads TGCGCCAGCAGCTTGGATGGCGGGAGTAGGGATGAGCAGTTCTTC.

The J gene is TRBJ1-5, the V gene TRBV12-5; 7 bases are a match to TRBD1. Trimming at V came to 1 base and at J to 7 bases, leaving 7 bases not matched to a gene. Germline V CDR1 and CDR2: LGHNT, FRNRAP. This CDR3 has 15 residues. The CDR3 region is CASGLDATGSQPQHF. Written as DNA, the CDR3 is TGTGCTAGTGGTTTGGACGCGACAGGGAGCCAGCCCCAGCATTTT.

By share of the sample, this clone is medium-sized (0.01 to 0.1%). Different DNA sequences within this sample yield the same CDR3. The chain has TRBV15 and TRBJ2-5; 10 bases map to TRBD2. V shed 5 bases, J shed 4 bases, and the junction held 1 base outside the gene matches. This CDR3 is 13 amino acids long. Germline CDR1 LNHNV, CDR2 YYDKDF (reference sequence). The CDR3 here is CATSRLAGETQYF. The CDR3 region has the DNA TGTGCCACCAGCCGACTAGCGGGAGAGACCCAGTACTTC.

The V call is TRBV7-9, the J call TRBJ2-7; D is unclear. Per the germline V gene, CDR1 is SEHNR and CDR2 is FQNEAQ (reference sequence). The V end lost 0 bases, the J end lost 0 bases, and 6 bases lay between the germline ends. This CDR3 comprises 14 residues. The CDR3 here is CASSLAPSSYEQYF. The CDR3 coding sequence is TGTGCCAGCAGCTTAGCTCCCAGCTCCTACGAGCAGTACTTC.

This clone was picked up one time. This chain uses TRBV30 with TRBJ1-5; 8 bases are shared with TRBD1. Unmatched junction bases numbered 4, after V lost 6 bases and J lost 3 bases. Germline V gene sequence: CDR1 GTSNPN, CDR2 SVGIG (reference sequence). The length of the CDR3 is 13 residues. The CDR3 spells CACMTGDNQPQHF. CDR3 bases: TGTGCCTGTATGACAGGGGACAATCAGCCCCAGCATTTT.

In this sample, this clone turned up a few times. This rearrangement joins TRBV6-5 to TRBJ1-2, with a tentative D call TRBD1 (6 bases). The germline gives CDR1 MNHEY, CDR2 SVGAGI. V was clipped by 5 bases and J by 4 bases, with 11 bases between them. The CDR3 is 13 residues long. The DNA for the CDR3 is TGTGCCAGCAGTGCGGGACAAAGCTATGGCTACACCTTC. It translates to CASSAGQSYGYTF.

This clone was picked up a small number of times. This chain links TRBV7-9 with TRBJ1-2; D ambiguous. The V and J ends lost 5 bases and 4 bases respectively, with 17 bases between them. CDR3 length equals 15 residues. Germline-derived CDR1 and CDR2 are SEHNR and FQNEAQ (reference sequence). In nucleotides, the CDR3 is TGTGCCAGCAGCCCCCGTAGTATATTCAGCTATGGCTACACCTTC. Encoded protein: CASSPRSIFSYGYTF.

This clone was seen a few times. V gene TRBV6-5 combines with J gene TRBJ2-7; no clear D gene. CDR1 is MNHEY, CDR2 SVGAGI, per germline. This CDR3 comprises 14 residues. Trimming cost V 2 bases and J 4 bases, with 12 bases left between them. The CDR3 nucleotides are TGTGCCAGCAGTTACGGCGCAGGACGGTACGAGCAGTACTTC. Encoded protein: CASSYGAGRYEQYF.

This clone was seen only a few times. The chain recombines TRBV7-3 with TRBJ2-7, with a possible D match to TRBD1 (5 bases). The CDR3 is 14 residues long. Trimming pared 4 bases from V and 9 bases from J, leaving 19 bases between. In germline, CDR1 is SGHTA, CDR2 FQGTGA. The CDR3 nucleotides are TGTGCCAGCAGCTGGCTCCAGACAGTAGGCGTGCAGTACTTC. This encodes CASSWLQTVGVQYF.

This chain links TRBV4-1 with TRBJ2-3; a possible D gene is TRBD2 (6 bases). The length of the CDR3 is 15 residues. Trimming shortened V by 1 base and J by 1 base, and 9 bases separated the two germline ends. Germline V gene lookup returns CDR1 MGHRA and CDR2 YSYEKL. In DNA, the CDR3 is TGCGCCAGCAGCCAAGGGGGGGTCGGCACAGATACGCAGTATTTT. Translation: CASSQGGVGTDTQYF.

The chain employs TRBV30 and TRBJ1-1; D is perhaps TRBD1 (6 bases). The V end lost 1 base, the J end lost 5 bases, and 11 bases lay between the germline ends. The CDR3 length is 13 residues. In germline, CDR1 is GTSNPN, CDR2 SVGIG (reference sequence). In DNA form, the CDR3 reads TGTGCCTGGAGTGCAGGGGAAGGGACTGAAGCTTTCTTT. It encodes CAWSAGEGTEAFF. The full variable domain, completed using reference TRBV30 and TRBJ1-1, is SQTIHQWPATLVQPVGSPLSLECTVEGTSNPNLYWYRQAAGRGLQLLFYSVGIGQISSEVPQNLSASRPQDRQFILSSKKLLLSDSGFYLCAWSAGEGTEAFFGQGTRLTVV.

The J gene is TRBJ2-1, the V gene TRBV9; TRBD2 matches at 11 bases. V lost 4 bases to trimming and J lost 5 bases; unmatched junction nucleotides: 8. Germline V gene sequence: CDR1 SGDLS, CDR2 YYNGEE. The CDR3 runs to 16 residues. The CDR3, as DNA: TGTGCCAGCAGCCCAGGATTAGCGGGAGGGAACAATGAGCAGTTCTTC. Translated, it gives CASSPGLAGGNNEQFF.

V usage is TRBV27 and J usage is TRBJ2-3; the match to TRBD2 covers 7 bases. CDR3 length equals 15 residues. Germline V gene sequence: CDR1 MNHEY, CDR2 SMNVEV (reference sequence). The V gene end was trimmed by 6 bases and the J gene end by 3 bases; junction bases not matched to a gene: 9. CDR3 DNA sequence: TGTGCCAGCAGCCCCCGGGGAGCGGGGACAGATACGCAGTATTTT. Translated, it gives CASSPRGAGTDTQYF.

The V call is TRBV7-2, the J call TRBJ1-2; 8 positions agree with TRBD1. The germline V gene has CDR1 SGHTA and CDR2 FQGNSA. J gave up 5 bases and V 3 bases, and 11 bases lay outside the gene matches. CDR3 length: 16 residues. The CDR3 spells CASSFPLGDRSYGYTF. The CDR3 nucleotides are TGTGCCAGCAGCTTTCCCCTCGGGGACAGGTCGTATGGCTACACCTTC.

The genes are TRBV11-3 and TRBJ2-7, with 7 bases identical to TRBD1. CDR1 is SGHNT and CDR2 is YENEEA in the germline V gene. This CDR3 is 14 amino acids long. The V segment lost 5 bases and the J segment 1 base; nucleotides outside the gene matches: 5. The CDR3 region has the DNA TGTGCCAGCAGCACCCGACAGGGTTCCTACGAGCAGTACTTC. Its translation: CASSTRQGSYEQYF.

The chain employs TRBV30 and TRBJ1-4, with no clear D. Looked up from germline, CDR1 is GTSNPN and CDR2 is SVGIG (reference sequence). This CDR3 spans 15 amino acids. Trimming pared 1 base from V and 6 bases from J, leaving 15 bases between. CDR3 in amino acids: CAWSDRDGVDEKLFF. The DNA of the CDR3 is TGTGCCTGGAGTGATAGGGATGGGGTGGATGAAAAACTGTTTTTT.

This CDR3 is CASSVGVGVTEAFF. The CDR3 DNA reads TGTGCCAGCAGCGTAGGGGTGGGAGTCACTGAAGCTTTCTTT. The V gene is TRBV9, the J gene TRBJ1-1; D not resolved. V lost 0 bases and J 4 bases, leaving 10 bases between the germline ends. The CDR3 is 14 amino acids. CDR1 is SGDLS, CDR2 YYNGEE, per germline.

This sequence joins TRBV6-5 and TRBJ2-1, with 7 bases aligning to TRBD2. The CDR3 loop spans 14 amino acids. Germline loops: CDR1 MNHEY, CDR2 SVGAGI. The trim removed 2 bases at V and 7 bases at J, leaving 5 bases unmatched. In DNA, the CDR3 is TGTGCCAGCAGTTACGGGGGGGAAGGTAATGAGCAGTTCTTC. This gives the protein CASSYGGEGNEQFF.

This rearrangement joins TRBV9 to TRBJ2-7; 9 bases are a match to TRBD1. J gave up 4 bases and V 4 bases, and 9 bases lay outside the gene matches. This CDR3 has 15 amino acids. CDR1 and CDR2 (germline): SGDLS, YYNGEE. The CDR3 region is CASSPSGQGDYEQYF. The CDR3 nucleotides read TGTGCCAGCAGCCCTTCGGGACAGGGAGATTACGAGCAGTACTTC.

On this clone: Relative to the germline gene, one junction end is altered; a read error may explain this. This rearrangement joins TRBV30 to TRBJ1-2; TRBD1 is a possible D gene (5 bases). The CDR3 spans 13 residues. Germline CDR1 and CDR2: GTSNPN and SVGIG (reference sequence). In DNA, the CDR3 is TGTGCCTGGAGTGGGGACTCGGCCTATCGCTACACCTTC. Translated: CAWSGDSAYRYTF.

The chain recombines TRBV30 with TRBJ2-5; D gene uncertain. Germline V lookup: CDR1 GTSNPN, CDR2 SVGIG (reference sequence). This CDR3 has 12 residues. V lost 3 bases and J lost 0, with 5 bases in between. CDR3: CAWSFDQETQYF. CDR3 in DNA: TGTGCCTGGAGCTTTGACCAAGAGACCCAGTACTTC.

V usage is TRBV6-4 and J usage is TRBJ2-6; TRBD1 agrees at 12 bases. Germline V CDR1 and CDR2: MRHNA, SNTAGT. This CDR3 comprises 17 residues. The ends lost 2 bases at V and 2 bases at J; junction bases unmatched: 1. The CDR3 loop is CASSDGTGGAGANVLTF. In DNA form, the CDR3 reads TGTGCCAGCAGTGACGGGACAGGGGGCGCTGGGGCCAACGTCCTGACTTTC.

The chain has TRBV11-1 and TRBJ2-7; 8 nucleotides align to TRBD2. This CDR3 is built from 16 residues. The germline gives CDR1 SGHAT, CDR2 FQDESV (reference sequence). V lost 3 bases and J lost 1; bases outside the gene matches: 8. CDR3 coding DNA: TGTGCCAGCAGCTTCCTACTAGCGGAGGATTCCTACGAGCAGTACTTC. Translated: CASSFLLAEDSYEQYF.

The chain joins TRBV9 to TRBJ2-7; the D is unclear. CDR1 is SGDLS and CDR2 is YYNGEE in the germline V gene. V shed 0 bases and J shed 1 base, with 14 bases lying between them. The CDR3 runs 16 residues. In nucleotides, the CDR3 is TGTGCCAGCAGCGTAGGGGCTGGATCCCCTTCCTACGAGCAGTACTTC. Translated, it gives CASSVGAGSPSYEQYF.

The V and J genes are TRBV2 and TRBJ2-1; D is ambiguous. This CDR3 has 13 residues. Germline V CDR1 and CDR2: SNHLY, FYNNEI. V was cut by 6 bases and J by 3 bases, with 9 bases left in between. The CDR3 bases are TGTGCCAGCAGGGCCACCCGCTACAATGAGCAGTTCTTC. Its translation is CASRATRYNEQFF. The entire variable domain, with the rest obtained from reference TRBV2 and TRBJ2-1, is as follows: EPEVTQTPSHQVTQMGQEVILRCVPISNHLYFYWYRQILGQKVEFLVSFYNNEISEKSEIFDDQFSVERPDGSNFTLKIRSTKLEDSAMYFCASRATRYNEQFFGPGTRLTVL.